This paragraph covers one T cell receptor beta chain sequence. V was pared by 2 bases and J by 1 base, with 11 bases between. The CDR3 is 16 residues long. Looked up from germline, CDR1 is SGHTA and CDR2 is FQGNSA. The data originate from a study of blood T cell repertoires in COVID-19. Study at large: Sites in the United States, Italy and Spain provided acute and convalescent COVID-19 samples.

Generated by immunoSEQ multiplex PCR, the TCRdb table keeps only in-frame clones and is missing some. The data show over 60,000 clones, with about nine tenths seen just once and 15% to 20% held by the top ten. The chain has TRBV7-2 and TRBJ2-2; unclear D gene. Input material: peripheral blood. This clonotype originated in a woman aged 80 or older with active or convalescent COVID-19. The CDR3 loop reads CASSLSGAGNTGELFF. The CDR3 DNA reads TGTGCCAGCAGCTTATCAGGTGCAGGGAACACCGGGGAGCTGTTTTTT.